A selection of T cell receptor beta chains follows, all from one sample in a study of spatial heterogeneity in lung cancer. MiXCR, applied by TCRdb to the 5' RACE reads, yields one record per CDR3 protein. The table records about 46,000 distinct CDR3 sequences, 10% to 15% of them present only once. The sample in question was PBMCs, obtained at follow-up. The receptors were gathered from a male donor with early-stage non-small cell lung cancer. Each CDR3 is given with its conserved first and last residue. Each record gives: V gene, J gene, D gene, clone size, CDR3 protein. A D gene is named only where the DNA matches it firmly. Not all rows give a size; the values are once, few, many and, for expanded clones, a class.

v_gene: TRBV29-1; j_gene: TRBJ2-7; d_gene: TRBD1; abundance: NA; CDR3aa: CSVGTGLNYEEQYF
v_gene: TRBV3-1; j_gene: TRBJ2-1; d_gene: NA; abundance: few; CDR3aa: CASSPLYNEQFF
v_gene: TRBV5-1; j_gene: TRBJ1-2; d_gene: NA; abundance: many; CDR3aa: CASRTGTYGYTF
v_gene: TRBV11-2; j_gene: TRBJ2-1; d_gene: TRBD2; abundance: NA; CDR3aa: CASRGTSGGTYNEQFF
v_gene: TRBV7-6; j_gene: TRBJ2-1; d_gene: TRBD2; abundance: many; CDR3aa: CASSPRLGTSGVEQFF
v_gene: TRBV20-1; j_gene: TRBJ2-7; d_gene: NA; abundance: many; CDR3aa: CSASHRAYEQYF
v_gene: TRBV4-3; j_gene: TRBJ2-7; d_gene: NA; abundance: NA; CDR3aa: CASSPEGVSYEQYF
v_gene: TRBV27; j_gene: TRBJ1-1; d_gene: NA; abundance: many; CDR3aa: CASSIVGGAQTEAFF
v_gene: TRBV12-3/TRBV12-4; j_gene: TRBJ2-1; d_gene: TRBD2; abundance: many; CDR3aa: CASSSRLAGANEQFF
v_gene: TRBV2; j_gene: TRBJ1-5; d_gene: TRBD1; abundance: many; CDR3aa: CASSPTGVSNQPQHF
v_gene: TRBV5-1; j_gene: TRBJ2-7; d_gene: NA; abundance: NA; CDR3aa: CASRHEPQASYEQYF
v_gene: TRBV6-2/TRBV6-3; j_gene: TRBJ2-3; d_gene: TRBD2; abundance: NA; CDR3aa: CASSYALVGGRLAGSTDTQYF
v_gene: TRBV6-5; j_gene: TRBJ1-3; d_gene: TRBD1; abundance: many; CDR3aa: CASSFPKMDRPLPSGNTIYF
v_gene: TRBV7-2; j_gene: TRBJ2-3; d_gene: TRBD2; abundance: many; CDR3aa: CASSLERGHSTDTQYF
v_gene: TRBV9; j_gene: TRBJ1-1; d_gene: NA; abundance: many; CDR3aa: CASSVSTVGSEAFF
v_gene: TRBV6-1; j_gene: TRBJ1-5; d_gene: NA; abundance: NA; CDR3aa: CASRTAPQPQHF
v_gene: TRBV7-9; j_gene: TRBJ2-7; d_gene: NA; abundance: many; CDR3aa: CASSADYEQYF
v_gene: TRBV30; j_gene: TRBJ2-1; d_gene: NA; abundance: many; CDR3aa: CAWSAERLYNEQFF
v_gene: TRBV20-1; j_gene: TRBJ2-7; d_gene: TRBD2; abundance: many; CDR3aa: CSATGTSGGAYEQYF
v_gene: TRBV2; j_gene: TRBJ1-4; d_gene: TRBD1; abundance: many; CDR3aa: CASRTTGTGREKLFF
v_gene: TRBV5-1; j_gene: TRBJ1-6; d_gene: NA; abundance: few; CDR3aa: CASSSHTADGSPLHF
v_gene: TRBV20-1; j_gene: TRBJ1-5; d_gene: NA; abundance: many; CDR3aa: CSARIQGNSNQPQHF
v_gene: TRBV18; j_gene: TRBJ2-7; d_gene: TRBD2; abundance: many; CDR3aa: CASSPPRLAGVYEQYF
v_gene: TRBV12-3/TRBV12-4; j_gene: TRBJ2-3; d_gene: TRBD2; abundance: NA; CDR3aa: CASVLRGAPADTQYF
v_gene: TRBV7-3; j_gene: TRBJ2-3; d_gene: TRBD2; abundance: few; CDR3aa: CASSPRGGAITDTQYF
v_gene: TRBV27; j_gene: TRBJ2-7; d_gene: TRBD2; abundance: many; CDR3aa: CASSLSLAGSYEQYF
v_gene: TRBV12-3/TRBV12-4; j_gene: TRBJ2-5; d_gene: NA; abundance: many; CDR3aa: CASSYQETQYF
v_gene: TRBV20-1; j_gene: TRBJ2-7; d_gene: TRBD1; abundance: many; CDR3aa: CSARDSTGMGLEQYF
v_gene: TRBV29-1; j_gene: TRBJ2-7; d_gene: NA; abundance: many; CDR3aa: CSVRGTGYEQYF
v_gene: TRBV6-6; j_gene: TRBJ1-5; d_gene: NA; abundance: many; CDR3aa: CASSLTDRSNQPQHF
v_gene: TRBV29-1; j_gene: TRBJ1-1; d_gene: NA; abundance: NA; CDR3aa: CSVYESLLNTEAFF
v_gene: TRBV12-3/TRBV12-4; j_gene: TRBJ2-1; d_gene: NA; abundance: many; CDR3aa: CASSLSISGNYNEQFF